This TCR beta chain was observed in a study of CD8 T cells in ankylosing spondylitis. TCRdb used MiXCR to reprocess the 5' RACE reads, holding one entry per CDR3 protein. The profile shows about 240,000 distinct CDR3 sequences, about 10% of them singletons. This clonotype was detected ten times or more. The clonotype comes from a male donor with ankylosing spondylitis or in good health (not recorded which). The sequenced sample was blood, either unsorted or a sorted T cell fraction (not recorded which).

The CDR3 loop reads CASSAEGGGYGYEQYF. CDR3 coding DNA: TGCGCCAGCAGCGCCGAGGGGGGGGGATATGGTTACGAGCAGTACTTC. J is TRBJ2-7 and V is TRBV5-1; tentatively, D is TRBD2 (7 bases). Trimming stripped 4 bases from V and 4 bases from J, with 21 bases between. CDR3 length equals 16 residues. CDR1 SGHRS and CDR2 YFSETQ come from the germline V gene.